The 5 T cell receptor beta chains below all came from one sample that was sequenced in a study of blood T cell repertoires in COVID-19. The assay was immunoSEQ multiplex PCR, and TCRdb's table has in-frame clones only and misses some. The data contain some 240,000 clones, around 90% of them singletons. Sequencing was carried out using peripheral blood. Receptors were obtained from a man aged 60-69 years with COVID-19, enrolled during active disease.

A few counts support this clone. The chain joins TRBV24-1 to TRBJ2-5; D is perhaps TRBD1 (6 bases). The CDR3 has 13 residues. The ends were cut back, 5 bases at V and 3 bases at J, with 9 bases in the middle. Looked up from germline, CDR1 is KGHDR and CDR2 is SFDVKD. CDR3 nucleotide sequence: TGTGCCACCAGTGTGGGGGCCGAAGAGACCCAGTACTTC. Residues: CATSVGAEETQYF.

J is TRBJ1-5 and V is TRBV6-5; 7 nucleotides agree with TRBD1. Germline V gene lookup returns CDR1 MNHEY and CDR2 SVGAGI. V dropped 6 bases and J dropped 4; count of bases not matched to a gene: 3. There are 13 residues in the CDR3. This chain's CDR3 is CASSGTENQPQHF. The CDR3 coding sequence is TGTGCCAGCAGCGGGACAGAGAATCAGCCCCAGCATTTT.

This rearrangement joins TRBV11-2 to TRBJ2-7; 9 bases map to TRBD2. The CDR3 has 14 residues. J gave up 1 base and V 5 bases, and 3 bases lay outside the gene matches. Germline assignment: CDR1 SGHAT and CDR2 FQNNGV. The CDR3 here is CASSHSGGSYEQYF. The CDR3 region has the DNA TGTGCCAGCAGCCATAGCGGGGGATCCTACGAGCAGTACTTC.

The V and J genes are TRBV7-2 and TRBJ2-6; D unclear. The CDR3 loop spans 17 amino acids. Germline-derived CDR1 and CDR2 are SGHTA and FQGNSA. Trimming stripped 1 base from V and 0 bases from J, with 10 bases between. The CDR3 sequence is CASSLVSSGSGANVLTF. CDR3 in DNA: TGTGCCAGCAGCTTAGTATCATCGGGCTCTGGGGCCAACGTCCTGACTTTC.

The CDR3 region has the DNA TGTGCCAGCAGCTTAGTAGGAGCCACAGATACGCAGTATTTT. Its protein product is CASSLVGATDTQYF. This chain joins TRBV11-2 and TRBJ2-3; no definite D call. Germline V gives CDR1 SGHAT, CDR2 FQNNGV. The CDR3 spans 14 residues. V lost 1 base and J 2 bases, leaving 7 bases between the germline ends.